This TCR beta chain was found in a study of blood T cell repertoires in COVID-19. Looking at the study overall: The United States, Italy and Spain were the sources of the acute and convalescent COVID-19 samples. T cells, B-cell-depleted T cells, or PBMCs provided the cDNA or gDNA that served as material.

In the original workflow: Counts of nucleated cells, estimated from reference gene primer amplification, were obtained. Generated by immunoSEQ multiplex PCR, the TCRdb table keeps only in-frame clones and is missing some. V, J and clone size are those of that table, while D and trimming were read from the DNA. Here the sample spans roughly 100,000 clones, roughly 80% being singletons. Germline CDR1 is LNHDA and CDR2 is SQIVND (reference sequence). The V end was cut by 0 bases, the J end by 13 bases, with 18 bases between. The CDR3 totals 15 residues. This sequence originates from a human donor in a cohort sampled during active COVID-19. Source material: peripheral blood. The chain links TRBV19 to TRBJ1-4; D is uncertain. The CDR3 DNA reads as TGTGCCAGTAGTATAGATCGGGGAGGGAAGGCAGGACTGTTTTTT. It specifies CASSIDRGGKAGLFF.